This T cell receptor beta chain emerged from a study of shared clonotypes between healthy human individuals. Study as a whole: Per-donor plates numbered three CD4 naive, three CD4 memory, two CD8 naive and one CD8 memory.

The donor population consisted of healthy HIV-negative adults with no recent acute infections or vaccinations. Worth noting for this clone: Its antigen is as yet unknown.

Whole-study results and caveats: Naive subsets, compared against memory subsets, generally had larger estimated richness values.

The authors ran the assay at deep level. This table comes from immunoSEQ multiplex PCR, and its TCRdb copy is limited to in-frame clones, with some not included. This sample carries some 1.4 million clones, roughly 95% of them seen once, and the ten largest clones take approximately 1%. Germline V lookup: CDR1 MDHEN, CDR2 SYDVKM. The CDR3 is 10 amino acids. The V gene lost 10 bases and the J gene lost 11 bases, with 12 bases spanning the gap. J is TRBJ1-5 and V is TRBV28; D is uncertain. Material: naive CD4+ T cells sorted from blood. As to subset: CD45RA+ positively selected. The origin of this receptor is a man younger than 45 in good health. The CDR3 coding sequence is TGTGCCACCCTTCAAAGGACCCAGCATTTT. Encoded protein: CATLQRTQHF.